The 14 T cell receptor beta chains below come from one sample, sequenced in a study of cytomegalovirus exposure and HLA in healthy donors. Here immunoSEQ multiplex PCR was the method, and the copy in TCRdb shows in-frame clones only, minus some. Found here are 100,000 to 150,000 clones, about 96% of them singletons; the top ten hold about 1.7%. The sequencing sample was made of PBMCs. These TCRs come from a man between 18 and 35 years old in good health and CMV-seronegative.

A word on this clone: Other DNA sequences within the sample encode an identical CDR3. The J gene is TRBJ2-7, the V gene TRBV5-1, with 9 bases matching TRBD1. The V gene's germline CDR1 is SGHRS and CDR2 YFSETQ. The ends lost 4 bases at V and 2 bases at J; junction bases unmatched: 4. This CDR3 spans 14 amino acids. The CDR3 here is CASSPGTGTYEQYF. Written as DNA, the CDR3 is TGCGCCAGCAGCCCCGGGACAGGGACCTACGAGCAGTACTTC.

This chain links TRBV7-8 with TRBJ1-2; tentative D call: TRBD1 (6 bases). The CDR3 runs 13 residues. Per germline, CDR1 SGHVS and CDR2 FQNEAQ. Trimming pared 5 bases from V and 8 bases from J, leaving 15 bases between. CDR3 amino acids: CASSPAGGSGYTF. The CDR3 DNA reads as TGTGCCAGCAGCCCGGCGGGGGGCAGCGGCTACACCTTC.

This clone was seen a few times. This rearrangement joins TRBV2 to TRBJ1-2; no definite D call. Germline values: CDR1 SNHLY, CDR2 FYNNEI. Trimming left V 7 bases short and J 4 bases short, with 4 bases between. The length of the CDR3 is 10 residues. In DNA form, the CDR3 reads TGTGCCAGCACCGGCTATGGCTACACCTTC. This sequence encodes CASTGYGYTF.

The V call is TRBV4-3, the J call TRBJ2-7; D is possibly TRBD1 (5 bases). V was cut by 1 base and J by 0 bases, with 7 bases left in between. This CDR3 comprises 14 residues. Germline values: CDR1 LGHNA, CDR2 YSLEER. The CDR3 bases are TGCGCCAGCAGCCAAGGACAGAGCTCCTACGAGCAGTACTTC. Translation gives CASSQGQSSYEQYF.

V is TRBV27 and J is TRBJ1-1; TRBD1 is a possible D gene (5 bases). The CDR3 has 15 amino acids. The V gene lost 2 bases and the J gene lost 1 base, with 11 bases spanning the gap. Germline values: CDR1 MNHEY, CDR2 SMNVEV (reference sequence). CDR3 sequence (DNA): TGTGCCAGCAGTTTAGGTGCAGGGCCGAACACTGAAGCTTTCTTT. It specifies CASSLGAGPNTEAFF.

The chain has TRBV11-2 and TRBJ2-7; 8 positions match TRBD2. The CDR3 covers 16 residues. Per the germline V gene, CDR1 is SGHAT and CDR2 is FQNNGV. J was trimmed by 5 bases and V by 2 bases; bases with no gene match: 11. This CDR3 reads CASSLRGLAGSHEQYF. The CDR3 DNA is TGTGCCAGCAGCTTAAGGGGTCTAGCGGGCTCTCACGAGCAGTACTTC.

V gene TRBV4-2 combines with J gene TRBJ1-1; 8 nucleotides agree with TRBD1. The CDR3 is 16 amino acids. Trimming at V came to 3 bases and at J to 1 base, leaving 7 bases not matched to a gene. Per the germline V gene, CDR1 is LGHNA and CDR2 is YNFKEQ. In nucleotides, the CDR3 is TGTGCCAGCAGCCAGGGTACAGGGGGGCCGAACACTGAAGCTTTCTTT. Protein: CASSQGTGGPNTEAFF.

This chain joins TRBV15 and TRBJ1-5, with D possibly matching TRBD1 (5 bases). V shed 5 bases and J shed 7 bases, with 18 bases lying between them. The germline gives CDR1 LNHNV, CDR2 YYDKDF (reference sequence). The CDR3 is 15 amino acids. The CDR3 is CATSPRTGGGQPQHF. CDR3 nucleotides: TGTGCCACCAGCCCCCGGACGGGGGGAGGGCAGCCCCAGCATTTT. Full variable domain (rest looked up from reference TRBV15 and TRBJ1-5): DAMVIQNPRYQVTQFGKPVTLSCSQTLNHNVMYWYQQKSSQAPKLLFHYYDKDFNNEADTPDNFQSRRPNTSFCFLDIRSPGLGDTAMYLCATSPRTGGGQPQHFGDGTRLSIL.

The CDR3 DNA sequence: TGTGCCAGCAGCTCTACAGGGGGGGGAACTGAAGCTTTCTTT. Protein sequence: CASSSTGGGTEAFF. The chain uses TRBV13 and TRBJ1-1; 8 bases fit TRBD1. CDR1 is PRHDT and CDR2 is FYEKMQ in the germline V gene (reference sequence). The CDR3 spans 14 residues. The J segment lost 5 bases and the V segment lost 4 bases, leaving 6 bases of the junction unmatched.

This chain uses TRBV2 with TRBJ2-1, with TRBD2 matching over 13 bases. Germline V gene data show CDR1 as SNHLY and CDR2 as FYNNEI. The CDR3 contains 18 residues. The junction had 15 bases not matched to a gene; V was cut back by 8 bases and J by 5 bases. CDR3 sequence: CASSTPRLAGGRDNEQFF. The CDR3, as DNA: TGTGCCAGCTCCACCCCTAGACTAGCGGGAGGCCGAGACAATGAGCAGTTCTTC.

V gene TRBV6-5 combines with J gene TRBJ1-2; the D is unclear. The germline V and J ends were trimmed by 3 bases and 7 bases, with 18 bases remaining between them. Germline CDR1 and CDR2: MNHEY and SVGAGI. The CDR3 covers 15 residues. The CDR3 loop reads CASSYSREGNSGYTF. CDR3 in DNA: TGTGCCAGCAGTTATTCGAGAGAGGGAAATAGTGGCTACACCTTC.

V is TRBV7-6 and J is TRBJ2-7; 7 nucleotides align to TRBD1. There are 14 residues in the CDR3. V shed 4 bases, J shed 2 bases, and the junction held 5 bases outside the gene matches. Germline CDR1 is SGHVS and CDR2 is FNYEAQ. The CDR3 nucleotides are TGTGCCAGCAGCTCACTAGGGACAGCCTACGAGCAGTACTTC. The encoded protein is CASSSLGTAYEQYF.

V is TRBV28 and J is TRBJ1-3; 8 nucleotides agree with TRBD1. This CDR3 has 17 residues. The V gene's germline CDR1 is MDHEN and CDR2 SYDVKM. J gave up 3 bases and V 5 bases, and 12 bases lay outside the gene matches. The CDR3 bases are TGTGCCAGCAGTACCCTGGGGCAGGGGGCCTTTGGAAACACCATATATTTT. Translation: CASSTLGQGAFGNTIYF.

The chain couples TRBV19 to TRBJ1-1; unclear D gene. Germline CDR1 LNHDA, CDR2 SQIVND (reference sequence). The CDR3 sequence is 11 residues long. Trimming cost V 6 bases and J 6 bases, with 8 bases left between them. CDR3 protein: CASSSRAEAFF. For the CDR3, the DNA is TGTGCCAGTAGCTCGAGGGCTGAAGCTTTCTTT.